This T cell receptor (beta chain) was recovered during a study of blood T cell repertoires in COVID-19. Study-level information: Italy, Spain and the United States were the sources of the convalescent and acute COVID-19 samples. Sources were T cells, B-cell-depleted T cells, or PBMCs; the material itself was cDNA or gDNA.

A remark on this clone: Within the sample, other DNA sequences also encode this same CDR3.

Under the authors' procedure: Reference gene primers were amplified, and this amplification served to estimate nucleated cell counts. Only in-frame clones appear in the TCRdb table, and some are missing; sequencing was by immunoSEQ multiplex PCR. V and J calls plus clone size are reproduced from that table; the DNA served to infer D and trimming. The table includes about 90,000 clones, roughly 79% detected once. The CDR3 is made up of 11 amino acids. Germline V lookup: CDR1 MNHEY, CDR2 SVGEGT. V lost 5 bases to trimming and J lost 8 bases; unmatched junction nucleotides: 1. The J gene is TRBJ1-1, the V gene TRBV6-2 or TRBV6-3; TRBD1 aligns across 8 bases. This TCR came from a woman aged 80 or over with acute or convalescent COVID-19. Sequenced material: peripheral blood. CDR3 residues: CASSQGAEAFF. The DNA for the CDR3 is TGTGCCAGCAGTCAGGGGGCGGAAGCTTTCTTT.